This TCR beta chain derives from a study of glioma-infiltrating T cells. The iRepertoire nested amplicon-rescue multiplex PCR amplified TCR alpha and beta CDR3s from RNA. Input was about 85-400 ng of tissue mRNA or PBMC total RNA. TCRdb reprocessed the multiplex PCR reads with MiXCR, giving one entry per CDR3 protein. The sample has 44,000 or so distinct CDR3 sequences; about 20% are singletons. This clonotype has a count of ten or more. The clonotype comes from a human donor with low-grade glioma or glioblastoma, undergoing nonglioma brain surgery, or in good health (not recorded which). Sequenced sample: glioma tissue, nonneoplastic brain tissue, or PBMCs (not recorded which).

As DNA, the CDR3 is TGTGCCATCGGGACAGCGTTCAACTATGGCTACACCTTC. It yields the protein CAIGTAFNYGYTF. The gene calls are TRBV28 and TRBJ1-2; 7 positions match TRBD1. This CDR3 is 13 amino acids long. Germline-derived CDR1 and CDR2 are MDHEN and SYDVKM. Trimming took 10 bases from V and 2 from J; bases not matched to a gene: 7.